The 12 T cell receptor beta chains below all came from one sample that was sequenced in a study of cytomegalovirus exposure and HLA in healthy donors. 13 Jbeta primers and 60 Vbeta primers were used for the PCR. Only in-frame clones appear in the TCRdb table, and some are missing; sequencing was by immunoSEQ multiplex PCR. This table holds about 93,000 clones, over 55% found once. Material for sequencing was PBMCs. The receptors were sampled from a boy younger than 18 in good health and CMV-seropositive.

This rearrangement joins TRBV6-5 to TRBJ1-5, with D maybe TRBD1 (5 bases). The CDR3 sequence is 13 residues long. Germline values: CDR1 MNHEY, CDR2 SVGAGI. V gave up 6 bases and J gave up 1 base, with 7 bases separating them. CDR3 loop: CASRRDSNQPQHF. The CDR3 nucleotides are TGTGCCAGCAGGCGGGACAGCAATCAGCCCCAGCATTTT.

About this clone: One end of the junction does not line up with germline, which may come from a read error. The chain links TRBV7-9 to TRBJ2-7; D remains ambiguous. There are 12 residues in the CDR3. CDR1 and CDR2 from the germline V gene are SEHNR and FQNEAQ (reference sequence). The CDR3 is CSSSSVSYEQYF. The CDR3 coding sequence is TGTTCCAGCAGCTCGGTATCCTACGAGCAGTACTTC.

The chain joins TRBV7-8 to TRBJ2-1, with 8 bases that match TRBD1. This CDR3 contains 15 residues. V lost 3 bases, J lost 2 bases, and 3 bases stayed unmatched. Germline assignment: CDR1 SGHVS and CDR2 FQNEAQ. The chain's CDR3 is CASSFQDRAYNEQFF. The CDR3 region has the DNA TGTGCCAGCAGCTTCCAGGACAGGGCCTACAATGAGCAGTTCTTC.

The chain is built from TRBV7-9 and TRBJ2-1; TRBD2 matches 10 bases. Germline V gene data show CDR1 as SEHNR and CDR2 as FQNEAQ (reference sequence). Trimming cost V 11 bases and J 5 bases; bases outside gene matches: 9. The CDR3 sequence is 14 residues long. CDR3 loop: CALTTAGGNNEQFF. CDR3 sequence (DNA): TGTGCCCTTACGACAGCGGGAGGGAACAATGAGCAGTTCTTC.

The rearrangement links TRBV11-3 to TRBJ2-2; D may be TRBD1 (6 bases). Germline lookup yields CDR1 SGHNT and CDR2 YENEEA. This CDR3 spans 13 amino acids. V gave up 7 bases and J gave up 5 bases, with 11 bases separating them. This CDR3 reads CASTGVGTGELFF. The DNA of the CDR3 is TGTGCCAGCACAGGGGTAGGGACCGGGGAGCTGTTTTTT.

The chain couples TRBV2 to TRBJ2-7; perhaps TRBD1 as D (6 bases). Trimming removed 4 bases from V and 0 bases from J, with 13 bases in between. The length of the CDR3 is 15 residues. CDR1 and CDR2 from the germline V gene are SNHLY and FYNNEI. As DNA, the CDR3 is TGTGCCAGCAGTGCGGCAGGGGCCCGCTCCTACGAGCAGTACTTC. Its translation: CASSAAGARSYEQYF.

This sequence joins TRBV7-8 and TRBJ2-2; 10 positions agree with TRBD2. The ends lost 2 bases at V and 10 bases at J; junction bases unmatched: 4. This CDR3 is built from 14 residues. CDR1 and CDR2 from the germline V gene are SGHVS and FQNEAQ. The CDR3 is CASSLSGRALELFF. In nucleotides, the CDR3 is TGTGCCAGCAGCTTAAGCGGGAGGGCCTTGGAGCTGTTTTTT.

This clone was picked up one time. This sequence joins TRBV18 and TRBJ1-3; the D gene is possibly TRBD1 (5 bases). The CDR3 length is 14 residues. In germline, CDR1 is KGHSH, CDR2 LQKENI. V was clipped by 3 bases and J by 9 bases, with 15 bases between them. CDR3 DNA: TGTGCCAGCTCACCCTCCGTCCTTAGGGGCACCATATATTTT. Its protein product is CASSPSVLRGTIYF.

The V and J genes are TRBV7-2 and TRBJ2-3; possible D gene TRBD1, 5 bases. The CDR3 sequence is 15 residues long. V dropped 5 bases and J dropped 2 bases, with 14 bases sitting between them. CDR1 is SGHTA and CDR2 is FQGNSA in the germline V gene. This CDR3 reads CASSRAGIITDTQYF. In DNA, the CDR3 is TGTGCCAGCAGCCGAGCAGGGATTATCACAGATACGCAGTATTTT.

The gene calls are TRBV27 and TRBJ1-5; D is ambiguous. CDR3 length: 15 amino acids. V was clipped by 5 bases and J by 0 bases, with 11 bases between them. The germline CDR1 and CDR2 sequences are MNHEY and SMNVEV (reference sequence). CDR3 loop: CASSPLPYSNQPQHF. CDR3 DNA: TGTGCCAGCAGTCCACTCCCGTATAGCAATCAGCCCCAGCATTTT.

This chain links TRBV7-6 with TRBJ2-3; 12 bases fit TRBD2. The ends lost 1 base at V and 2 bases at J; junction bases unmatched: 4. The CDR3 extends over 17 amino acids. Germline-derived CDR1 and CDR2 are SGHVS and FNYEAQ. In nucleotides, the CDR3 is TGTGCCAGCAGCTTAGGGCTAGCGGGGGGGATCACAGATACGCAGTATTTT. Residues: CASSLGLAGGITDTQYF.

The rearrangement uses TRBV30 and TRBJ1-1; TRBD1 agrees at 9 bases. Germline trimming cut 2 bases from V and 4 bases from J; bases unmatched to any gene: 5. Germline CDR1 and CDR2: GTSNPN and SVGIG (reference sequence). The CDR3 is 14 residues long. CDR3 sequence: CAWSHRGRGTEAFF. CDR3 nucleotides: TGTGCCTGGAGTCACAGGGGGCGAGGCACTGAAGCTTTCTTT.